This T cell receptor (beta chain) was observed in a study of T cell responses to AZD1222 COVID-19 vaccine. Worth noting for this clone: Its cognate antigen is unknown.

The data were produced by immunoSEQ multiplex PCR, yet TCRdb's version contains in-frame clones alone and is incomplete. The sample has some 140,000 clones; about 91% are singletons. Study conclusions and caveats: Just a handful of AZD1222 recipients tested seropositive at baseline. The study found vaccine-associated CD4 TCRs spanning spike, dominant at 160-218 and 743-854. The reported proportion of spike-specific TCRs targeting unmutated variant regions was nearly half. The repertoires were collected only after the peak T cell response.

Trimming stripped 0 bases from V and 5 bases from J, with 19 bases between. Per germline, CDR1 MGHRA and CDR2 YSYEKL. This CDR3 region has 18 residues. This TCR was recovered from an adult in good health. Source: peripheral blood, taken on day 0 of AZD1222 vaccination. The chain joins TRBV4-1 to TRBJ2-2; a weak D match, TRBD1 (8 bases). The CDR3 loop is CASSQDLGRDRLTGELFF. CDR3 nucleotide sequence: TGCGCCAGCAGCCAAGATCTGGGGAGGGACAGGTTAACCGGGGAGCTGTTTTTT.